These 23 T cell receptor beta chains were all obtained from the same sample, sequenced in a study of blood T cell dynamics during melanoma immunotherapy. Documented time point: pre-treatment baseline. The method was immunoSEQ multiplex PCR; TCRdb's version includes in-frame clones alone and lacks a portion of them. The table lists over 10,000 clones, about nine tenths of them singletons. The sample consisted of blood, taken from a patient treated with checkpoint blockade. The receptor source for this set is a human donor with melanoma.

This chain links TRBV6-5 with TRBJ2-7, with TRBD2 matching 7 bases. Germline V gene data show CDR1 as MNHEY and CDR2 as SVGAGI. Losses at the gene ends were 4 bases for V and 6 bases for J; bases not matched to a gene: 3. The CDR3 is 12 residues long. CDR3 protein: CASSWGGAEQYF. DNA of the CDR3: TGTGCCAGCAGTTGGGGGGGTGCCGAGCAGTACTTC.

The chain carries TRBV18 and TRBJ2-3; 7 nucleotides line up with TRBD2. The trim removed 5 bases at V and 2 bases at J, leaving 7 bases unmatched. The CDR3 consists of 15 residues. Germline V gene sequence: CDR1 KGHSH, CDR2 LQKENI. CDR3 in DNA: TGTGCCAGCTCAGGTGGTCTAGCGGTCACAGATACGCAGTATTTT. It codes for CASSGGLAVTDTQYF. The full variable domain, in which reference TRBV18 and TRBJ2-3 provide the parts outside the CDR3, is NAGVMQNPRHLVRRRGQEARLRCSPMKGHSHVYWYRQLPEEGLKFMVYLQKENIIDESGMPKERFSAEFPKEGPSILRIQQVVRGDSAAYFCASSGGLAVTDTQYFGPGTRLTVL.

The rearrangement joins TRBV27 to TRBJ2-2; 7 nucleotides line up with TRBD2. This CDR3 has 14 amino acids. V gave up 3 bases and J gave up 8 bases; unmatched junction bases: 6. CDR1 MNHEY and CDR2 SMNVEV come from the germline V gene (reference sequence). The CDR3 sequence: CASSLSAGAGELFF. The CDR3 nucleotides read TGTGCCAGCAGTTTGAGTGCGGGAGCTGGGGAGCTGTTTTTT.

The chain joins TRBV15 to TRBJ1-2; 9 bases are a match to TRBD1. There are 13 residues in the CDR3. V lost 5 bases and J lost 9; bases outside the gene matches: 7. Germline loops: CDR1 LNHNV, CDR2 YYDKDF (reference sequence). The DNA for the CDR3 is TGTGCCACCAGCTCCGGGGACAGGGTCCGCTACACCTTC. Translated: CATSSGDRVRYTF.

The chain couples TRBV6-4 to TRBJ2-6; D gene uncertain. The length of the CDR3 is 18 residues. The germline V gene encodes CDR1 MRHNA and CDR2 SNTAGT. Between the trimmed V and J ends, which lost 5 bases and 5 bases, there was a span of 22 bases. CDR3 bases: TGTGCCAGCAGTAGGGCCCACACACGACAAAGTCGGGCCAACGTCCTGACTTTC. Protein: CASSRAHTRQSRANVLTF.

The rearrangement links TRBV7-9 to TRBJ1-1; maybe TRBD1 (5 bases). V was clipped by 2 bases and J by 5 bases, with 18 bases between them. CDR3 length: 16 residues. In germline, CDR1 is SEHNR, CDR2 FQNEAQ (reference sequence). The CDR3 nucleotides read TGTGCCAGCAGCTTAAGATCGGGGGGAATGGGAACTGAAGCTTTCTTT. Translation gives CASSLRSGGMGTEAFF.

This clone has just one count. This rearrangement joins TRBV28 to TRBJ1-1; no definite D call. V lost 4 bases, J lost 2 bases, and 11 bases lay in between. CDR1 MDHEN and CDR2 SYDVKM come from the germline V gene. This CDR3 is built from 14 residues. The DNA of the CDR3 is TGTGCCAGCAGTTCCCCCGGGCAAAACACTGAAGCTTTCTTT. This gives the protein CASSSPGQNTEAFF. The variable domain in full, with the rest retrieved from reference TRBV28 and TRBJ1-1, is DVKVTQSSRYLVKRTGEKVFLECVQDMDHENMFWYRQDPGLGLRLIYFSYDVKMKEKGDIPEGYSVSREKKERFSLILESASTNQTSMYLCASSSPGQNTEAFFGQGTRLTVV.

V and J are TRBV19 and TRBJ2-2, with a possible D match to TRBD2 (6 bases). The V gene lost 6 bases and the J gene lost 3 bases, with 14 bases spanning the gap. Germline CDR1 and CDR2: LNHDA and SQIVND (reference sequence). CDR3 length: 15 amino acids. In DNA, the CDR3 is TGTGCCAGTAGCCGGGGGTACCTTCACACCGGGGAGCTGTTTTTT. Its translation: CASSRGYLHTGELFF. The full variable domain, rest sourced from reference TRBV19 and TRBJ2-2, is DGGITQSPKYLFRKEGQNVTLSCEQNLNHDAMYWYRQDPGQGLRLIYYSQIVNDFQKGDIAEGYSVSREKKESFPLTVTSAQKNPTAFYLCASSRGYLHTGELFFGEGSRLTVL.

The V and J genes are TRBV28 and TRBJ1-1; D might be TRBD1 (5 bases). CDR1 is MDHEN, CDR2 SYDVKM, per germline. This CDR3 is 14 amino acids long. The V gene lost 6 bases and the J gene lost 5 bases, with 16 bases spanning the gap. CDR3 loop: CASRSPGLGTEAFF. CDR3 coding DNA: TGTGCCAGCAGATCCCCGGGACTTGGGACTGAAGCTTTCTTT.

This sequence joins TRBV28 and TRBJ2-3; 7 bases are a match to TRBD1. This CDR3 comprises 16 residues. J gave up 7 bases and V 4 bases, and 14 bases lay outside the gene matches. The germline CDR1 and CDR2 sequences are MDHEN and SYDVKM. The CDR3 protein is CASSSSGTALSNTQYF. CDR3 sequence (DNA): TGTGCCAGCAGTTCTTCCGGGACAGCCCTTAGTAATACGCAGTATTTT.

The chain joins TRBV5-1 to TRBJ1-1, with D perhaps matching TRBD1 (5 bases). The CDR3 runs to 13 residues. Trimming removed 2 bases at V and 2 bases at J, with 7 bases between. Germline V lookup: CDR1 SGHRS, CDR2 YFSETQ. The CDR3: CASSFGGNTEAFF. The CDR3, as DNA: TGCGCCAGCAGCTTCGGGGGAAACACTGAAGCTTTCTTT.

In this sample, this clone turned up a few times. J is TRBJ1-2 and V is TRBV27; TRBD1 aligns across 7 bases. Germline V gives CDR1 MNHEY, CDR2 SMNVEV (reference sequence). The CDR3 loop spans 15 amino acids. The V gene end was trimmed by 3 bases and the J gene end by 4 bases; junction bases not matched to a gene: 8. CDR3 bases: TGTGCCAGCAGTTTCTTCCCCGGGACAGTCTATGGCTACACCTTC. Its translation: CASSFFPGTVYGYTF.

The chain combines TRBV7-2 with TRBJ2-7; D call uncertain. CDR1 is SGHTA, CDR2 FQGNSA, per germline. The V and J ends lost 5 bases and 2 bases respectively, with 13 bases between them. The CDR3 contains 14 residues. This CDR3 is CASSLKSATYEQYF. In DNA, the CDR3 is TGTGCCAGCAGCCTCAAGTCGGCGACCTACGAGCAGTACTTC.

This chain links TRBV5-6 with TRBJ2-7; 9 nucleotides match TRBD1. Losses at the gene ends were 4 bases for V and 6 bases for J; bases not matched to a gene: 11. This CDR3 has 15 residues. Per germline, CDR1 SGHDT and CDR2 YYEEEE. The CDR3 DNA reads as TGTGCCAGCAGCCCCTATACAGGGGGCAAAAGCGAGCAGTACTTC. This translates into CASSPYTGGKSEQYF.

V gene TRBV19 combines with J gene TRBJ2-5; no definite D call. This CDR3 has 12 amino acids. Germline lookup yields CDR1 LNHDA and CDR2 SQIVND (reference sequence). The ends were cut back, 5 bases at V and 3 bases at J, with 7 bases in the middle. The CDR3 DNA follows: TGTGCCAGTAGTGGCAGTGAAGAGACCCAGTACTTC. Translation: CASSGSEETQYF.

This chain connects TRBV25-1 to TRBJ2-7; 8 bases line up with TRBD1. The CDR3 sequence is 13 residues long. Germline V gene sequence: CDR1 MGHDK, CDR2 SYGVNS. The ends lost 4 bases at V and 6 bases at J; junction bases unmatched: 5. CDR3 in DNA: TGTGCCAGCAGTGCCGGACAGGGAACCGAGCAGTACTTC. The encoded protein is CASSAGQGTEQYF.

This chain joins TRBV27 and TRBJ2-7; no reliable D call. Trimming removed 6 bases from V and 4 bases from J, with 19 bases in between. There are 15 residues in the CDR3. Germline assignment: CDR1 MNHEY and CDR2 SMNVEV (reference sequence). CDR3 in amino acids: CASSVYVAVRYEQYF. CDR3 coding DNA: TGTGCCAGCAGCGTCTACGTCGCGGTGAGGTACGAGCAGTACTTC.

This clone was seen a single time. The gene calls are TRBV7-2 and TRBJ2-3, with 7 bases lining up with TRBD2. The CDR3 runs to 16 residues. Germline lookup yields CDR1 SGHTA and CDR2 FQGNSA. The trim removed 4 bases at V and 6 bases at J, leaving 13 bases unmatched. CDR3 sequence (DNA): TGTGCCAGCAGCTCATTTCGACTAGCTGCAGGCGATACGCAGTATTTT. Translated: CASSSFRLAAGDTQYF.

This clone appeared a single time. The V call is TRBV29-1, the J call TRBJ1-1; TRBD1 matches at 9 bases. This CDR3 spans 14 amino acids. V was pared by 7 bases and J by 5 bases, with 11 bases of the junction left unmatched. The germline V gene encodes CDR1 SQVTM and CDR2 ANQGSEA. The CDR3 DNA reads TGCAGCGGCGAACAGGGGGCAGGAGGAACTGAAGCTTTCTTT. Amino acids: CSGEQGAGGTEAFF.

V and J are TRBV7-9 and TRBJ2-2, with D uncertain. Trimming removed 6 bases at V and 5 bases at J, with 13 bases between. This CDR3 comprises 14 residues. Germline-derived CDR1 and CDR2 are SEHNR and FQNEAQ (reference sequence). The CDR3 loop reads CASRLDALTGELFF. As DNA, the CDR3 is TGTGCCAGCAGGCTTGATGCCCTGACCGGGGAGCTGTTTTTT.

The chain carries TRBV27 and TRBJ1-5; D is undetermined. In germline, CDR1 is MNHEY, CDR2 SMNVEV (reference sequence). V was shortened by 2 bases and J by 1 base, with 6 bases between the two germline ends. The CDR3 runs 14 residues. In DNA form, the CDR3 reads TGTGCCAGCAGTTTAAGGGTAAGCAATCAGCCCCAGCATTTT. As protein: CASSLRVSNQPQHF.

J is TRBJ2-7 and V is TRBV19; D is possibly TRBD1 (6 bases). The ends were cut back, 3 bases at V and 5 bases at J, with 14 bases in the middle. There are 14 residues in the CDR3. The germline CDR1 and CDR2 sequences are LNHDA and SQIVND (reference sequence). The CDR3 sequence: CASSIKQGRHEQYF. The CDR3, as DNA: TGTGCCAGTAGTATTAAACAGGGTAGGCACGAGCAGTACTTC.

V and J are TRBV7-2 and TRBJ1-5, with D tentatively TRBD1 (6 bases). The germline gives CDR1 SGHTA, CDR2 FQGNSA. CDR3 size: 15 residues. V lost 3 bases, J lost 4 bases, and 13 bases lay in between. Written as DNA, the CDR3 is TGTGCCAGCAGCTTTAACAGGGTAACAAATCAGCCCCAGCATTTT. Its protein product is CASSFNRVTNQPQHF.